Listed here is a single T cell receptor beta chain. Its target is unknown. The data were obtained in a study of a mutant IDH1 vaccine in newly diagnosed glioma. About the study: Initiation of the vaccine course occurred 4-6 weeks after radiotherapy alone, or alongside temozolomide cycles. Before enrollment, patients got radiotherapy alone, temozolomide alone, or mostly the combination.

Germline CDR1 reads LNHDA; CDR2 reads SQIVND (reference sequence). Deletions cut 5 bases from V and 5 bases from J, with 9 bases between. The CDR3 runs to 12 residues. Study-level points and caveats: Changes to the top peripheral T cell clonotypes appeared unrelated to pseudoprogression.

Sequencing used immunoSEQ multiplex PCR; TCRdb keeps in-frame clones, though not all of them. The data contain 40,000 to 65,000 clones, around 78% of them singletons. Time point described: week 5, during vaccination. Each dose delivered 300 ug of mutant IDH1 20-mer peptide subcutaneously with imiquimod. Source: PBMCs, taken from a glioma patient whose treatment included an IDH1 peptide vaccine. The chain has TRBV19 and TRBJ2-5; D unresolved. The clonotype originates from a woman aged 35 to 49 with glioma. The DNA of the CDR3 is TGTGCCAGTAGTTGGGATGCGGAGACCCAGTACTTC. This codes for CASSWDAETQYF.